Given below is one T cell receptor (beta chain) in context. Its matching antigen is unknown. The CDR3 has 13 amino acids. V lost 3 bases and J 6 bases, leaving 9 bases between the germline ends. Germline CDR1 and CDR2: MDHEN and SYDVKM. The sample belongs to a study of cytomegalovirus exposure and HLA in healthy donors. Study findings and constraints: High sensitivity and specificity were reportedly achieved when the classifier diagnosed cytomegalovirus status.

In the PCR, 60 Vbeta and 13 Jbeta primers were used. Produced via immunoSEQ multiplex PCR; TCRdb's table is partial and in-frame only. The data hold 150,000 to 200,000 clones, with around 68% observed a single time. This rearrangement joins TRBV28 to TRBJ1-5; D uncertain. This TCR came from a woman aged 40 to 49 in good health and CMV-seropositive. Sequencing was performed on PBMCs. DNA for the CDR3: TGTGCCAGCAGTTTTTCGGGGAGTCAGCCCCAGCATTTT. Translating it yields CASSFSGSQPQHF.